This T cell receptor beta chain was captured in a study of T cell repertoires in cytomegalovirus infection. Overall study: Signatures in public TCR beta sequences pointed to both CMV infection and matching HLA type.

General study findings and limits: The response measured ex vivo was dominated by TCR beta clonotypes (HLA-C-restricted and CMV-specific). People with CMV and the relevant HLA were identified by cumulative public TCR beta family frequency.

TCRdb recomputed calls from the reads with MiXCR, one row per CDR3 protein. The sample yields more than 650,000 distinct CDR3 sequences, about a third seen once. Trimming removed 2 bases at V and 4 bases at J, with 15 bases between. Looked up from germline, CDR1 is MNHEY and CDR2 is SVGEGT. There are 15 residues in the CDR3. Comment on this clonotype: The antigen remains undetermined.

The sequencing input was PBMCs. This chain connects TRBV6-2 or TRBV6-3 to TRBJ2-7; D unresolved. The receptor was derived from a human donor in good health (CMV status not recorded). Some clones in this sample may be carry-over from other donors' samples. The chain's CDR3 is CASSYPAFSGYEQYF. CDR3 coding DNA: TGTGCCAGCAGTTACCCCGCGTTTTCAGGATACGAGCAGTACTTC.